This is a list of T cell receptor beta chains from one sample in a study of blood T cell repertoires in COVID-19. Data came from immunoSEQ multiplex PCR; TCRdb stores just in-frame clones and leaves some out. This table has about 81,000 clones, more than 70% appearing once. Sequencing was performed on peripheral blood. The receptor source for this set is a human donor in a cohort sampled during active COVID-19. The CDR3 runs from the conserved cysteine through the conserved F or W. D genes are given only for firm matches. Only part of the rows carry a size: once, few, many, or a class if the clone is expanded.

D gene: TRBD2
V gene: TRBV6-4
clone size: NA
CDR3 length: 15
J gene: TRBJ2-3
CDR3 protein: CASSEGREDTDTQYF
CDR3 DNA: TGTGCCAGCAGTGAGGGGCGGGAGGATACAGATACGCAGTATTTT

D gene: TRBD2
V gene: TRBV9
clone size: NA
CDR3 length: 15
J gene: TRBJ2-3
CDR3 protein: CASSVAGGLPDTQYF
CDR3 DNA: TGTGCCAGCAGCGTAGCGGGAGGGCTCCCAGATACGCAGTATTTT

D gene: TRBD1
V gene: TRBV10-3
clone size: NA
CDR3 length: 15
J gene: TRBJ2-5
CDR3 protein: CAISAPGQGQGTQYF
CDR3 DNA: TGTGCCATCAGTGCCCCGGGACAGGGCCAAGGGACCCAGTACTTC

D gene: NA
V gene: TRBV5-1
clone size: NA
CDR3 length: 13
J gene: TRBJ2-7
CDR3 protein: CASSLSFSYEQYF
CDR3 DNA: TGCGCCAGCAGCTTGTCCTTCTCCTACGAGCAGTACTTC

D gene: NA
V gene: TRBV5-6
clone size: NA
CDR3 length: 15
J gene: TRBJ2-2
CDR3 protein: CASSLGRLNTGELFF
CDR3 DNA: TGTGCCAGCAGCTTAGGCAGGCTCAACACCGGGGAGCTGTTTTTT

D gene: NA
V gene: TRBV7-2
clone size: NA
CDR3 length: 14
J gene: TRBJ2-7
CDR3 protein: CASSLLGLGYEQYF
CDR3 DNA: TGTGCCAGCAGCTTATTGGGACTGGGCTACGAGCAGTACTTC

D gene: TRBD2
V gene: TRBV3-1/TRBV3-2
clone size: few
CDR3 length: 15
J gene: TRBJ2-5
CDR3 protein: CASSQDSGGAKTQYF
CDR3 DNA: TGTGCCAGCAGCCAAGACAGCGGGGGGGCGAAGACCCAGTACTTC

D gene: TRBD1
V gene: TRBV6-6
clone size: NA
CDR3 length: 15
J gene: TRBJ1-1
CDR3 protein: CASSYAGGGSTEAFF
CDR3 DNA: TGTGCCAGCAGTTACGCAGGGGGCGGAAGCACTGAAGCTTTCTTT

D gene: TRBD2
V gene: TRBV3-1/TRBV3-2
clone size: NA
CDR3 length: 14
J gene: TRBJ2-7
CDR3 protein: CASRRGAGGDEQYF
CDR3 DNA: TGTGCCAGCAGGCGGGGAGCCGGGGGGGACGAGCAGTACTTC

D gene: TRBD1
V gene: TRBV5-1
clone size: NA
CDR3 length: 15
J gene: TRBJ2-3
CDR3 protein: CASSLTGARTDTQYF
CDR3 DNA: TGCGCCAGCAGCTTGACAGGGGCAAGGACAGATACGCAGTATTTT

D gene: NA
V gene: TRBV19
clone size: NA
CDR3 length: 14
J gene: TRBJ2-4
CDR3 protein: CASSTGRVGNIQYF
CDR3 DNA: TGTGCCAGTAGCACCGGCAGGGTGGGAAACATTCAGTACTTC

D gene: NA
V gene: TRBV2
clone size: NA
CDR3 length: 12
J gene: TRBJ2-1
CDR3 protein: CASSLWGVEQFF
CDR3 DNA: TGTGCCAGCAGCCTCTGGGGGGTTGAGCAGTTCTTC

D gene: NA
V gene: TRBV11-3
clone size: NA
CDR3 length: 14
J gene: TRBJ2-1
CDR3 protein: CASSVSPGNNEQFF
CDR3 DNA: TGTGCCAGCAGCGTTAGCCCCGGTAACAATGAGCAGTTCTTC

D gene: NA
V gene: TRBV6-5
clone size: NA
CDR3 length: 13
J gene: TRBJ2-5
CDR3 protein: CASRLQGAETQYF
CDR3 DNA: TGTGCCAGCAGGTTACAGGGCGCTGAGACCCAGTACTTC

D gene: TRBD2
V gene: TRBV5-6
clone size: NA
CDR3 length: 14
J gene: TRBJ2-3
CDR3 protein: CASSLRTSLGTQYF
CDR3 DNA: TGTGCCAGCAGCTTGAGGACTAGCTTAGGTACGCAGTATTTT

D gene: TRBD2
V gene: TRBV6-2/TRBV6-3
clone size: NA
CDR3 length: 14
J gene: TRBJ2-5
CDR3 protein: CASSWGGGQETQYF
CDR3 DNA: TGTGCCAGCAGTTGGGGCGGGGGGCAAGAGACCCAGTACTTC

D gene: NA
V gene: TRBV19
clone size: NA
CDR3 length: 16
J gene: TRBJ1-2
CDR3 protein: CASKIRGGASNYGYTF
CDR3 DNA: TGTGCCAGTAAGATCCGGGGGGGGGCCTCTAACTATGGCTACACCTTC

D gene: TRBD1
V gene: TRBV5-1
clone size: once
CDR3 length: 14
J gene: TRBJ2-3
CDR3 protein: CASRQGFSTDTQYF
CDR3 DNA: TGCGCCAGCCGACAGGGGTTCTCCACAGATACGCAGTATTTT

D gene: NA
V gene: TRBV5-1
clone size: NA
CDR3 length: 15
J gene: TRBJ2-7
CDR3 protein: CASSPEGQTFYEQYF
CDR3 DNA: TGCGCCAGCAGCCCGGAGGGACAGACTTTCTACGAGCAGTACTTC

D gene: TRBD1
V gene: TRBV11-2
clone size: few
CDR3 length: 15
J gene: TRBJ2-2
CDR3 protein: CASSPDRTTTGELFF
CDR3 DNA: TGTGCCAGCAGCCCGGACAGGACAACCACCGGGGAGCTGTTTTTT

D gene: TRBD1
V gene: TRBV18
clone size: few
CDR3 length: 14
J gene: TRBJ2-7
CDR3 protein: CASSPYRGSHEQYF
CDR3 DNA: TGTGCCAGCTCACCGTACAGGGGGTCCCACGAGCAGTACTTC

D gene: NA
V gene: TRBV7-8
clone size: NA
CDR3 length: 13
J gene: TRBJ2-1
CDR3 protein: CASSSVRDSQQFF
CDR3 DNA: TGTGCCAGCAGCTCGGTCCGGGACTCCCAGCAGTTCTTC

D gene: TRBD1
V gene: TRBV10-3
clone size: few
CDR3 length: 17
J gene: TRBJ2-1
CDR3 protein: CAIRTAPGQGDLDEQFF
CDR3 DNA: TGTGCCATCAGAACCGCTCCGGGACAGGGTGATTTGGATGAGCAGTTCTTC

D gene: NA
V gene: TRBV6-2/TRBV6-3
clone size: NA
CDR3 length: 14
J gene: TRBJ1-1
CDR3 protein: CASSRATGNTEAFF
CDR3 DNA: TGTGCCAGCAGTCGAGCTACAGGGAACACTGAAGCTTTCTTT

D gene: TRBD2
V gene: TRBV6-1
clone size: NA
CDR3 length: 17
J gene: TRBJ2-1
CDR3 protein: CASSEGGWEGHRNEQFF
CDR3 DNA: TGTGCCAGCAGTGAAGGAGGGTGGGAGGGCCATCGGAATGAGCAGTTCTTC

D gene: NA
V gene: TRBV2
clone size: NA
CDR3 length: 12
J gene: TRBJ2-1
CDR3 protein: CASTLRVGEQFF
CDR3 DNA: TGTGCCAGCACCTTAAGAGTCGGTGAGCAGTTCTTC

D gene: TRBD2
V gene: TRBV11-2
clone size: NA
CDR3 length: 17
J gene: TRBJ2-7
CDR3 protein: CASSLGAGTSGVYEQYF
CDR3 DNA: TGTGCCAGCAGCTTAGGGGCTGGGACTAGCGGAGTCTACGAGCAGTACTTC

D gene: TRBD1
V gene: TRBV10-1
clone size: NA
CDR3 length: 14
J gene: TRBJ2-7
CDR3 protein: CASSESGQGYEQYF
CDR3 DNA: TGCGCCAGCAGTGAGTCCGGACAGGGGTACGAGCAGTACTTC

D gene: NA
V gene: TRBV25-1
clone size: NA
CDR3 length: 14
J gene: TRBJ1-1
CDR3 protein: CASRRRGKNTEAFF
CDR3 DNA: TGTGCCAGCAGACGGCGAGGCAAGAACACTGAAGCTTTCTTT